Included here is one T cell receptor (beta chain) sequence, with context. Its cognate antigen is unknown. H&E slides confirmed each diagnosis, reviewed by two pathologists independently. This entry is derived from a study of immune evolution from preneoplasia to lung adenocarcinoma. General observations from the study: From normal lung to invasive adenocarcinoma, top clone frequencies appeared to decrease. Later-stage lesions seemingly showed higher T cell density and diversity than normal lung.

Germline-derived CDR1 and CDR2 are GTSNPN and SVGIG (reference sequence). There are 13 residues in the CDR3. Deletions cut 4 bases from V and 1 base from J, with 10 bases between. Using immunoSEQ multiplex PCR, the repertoire was profiled, and TCRdb retains in-frame clones only, with some absent. The table has 8,500 to 14,000 clones, 86% seen once. The specimen was FFPE invasive lung adenocarcinoma tissue. The chain is built from TRBV30 and TRBJ1-1; D gene unclear. The TCR originated in a person between 65 and 79 years old with invasive lung adenocarcinoma. CDR3 in DNA: TGTGCCTGGAAACGGTTCGGGAACACTGAAGCTTTCTTT. Translation: CAWKRFGNTEAFF.